This T cell receptor beta chain is drawn from a study of breast tumors, draining lymph nodes, adjacent tissues. This clonotype is classed as medium-sized. The target antigen is unknown. The ends lost 5 bases at V and 0 bases at J; junction bases unmatched: 8. CDR3 length: 16 amino acids. Using its own MiXCR run on the multiplex PCR reads, TCRdb lists one record per CDR3 protein. This sample has 45,000 to 65,000 distinct CDR3 sequences, with around 40% found just once. Overall study findings and caveats: Luminal-like breast cancer showed significantly higher tumor–nontumor repertoire similarity than basal-like. Tumor repertoires ranked between lymph nodes and nontumor tissue in diversity, with V and J gene preferences.

V gene TRBV12-3 or TRBV12-4 combines with J gene TRBJ2-5, with 8 positions matching TRBD2. The sequenced material came from breast tumor tissue. The sequence was obtained from a female donor with breast cancer. Some clones in this sample may be carry-over from other donors' samples. The DNA for the CDR3 is TGTGCCAGCAGTCCGGGGGGGAGGGGGTACCAAGAGACCCAGTACTTC. Encoded protein: CASSPGGRGYQETQYF.